This T cell receptor beta chain comes out of a study of T cell responses to AZD1222 COVID-19 vaccine. Profiled with immunoSEQ multiplex PCR; TCRdb holds only in-frame clones, not every one. In the table there are fewer than 150,000 clones, more than 85% of which are singletons. The origin of this receptor is an adult in good health. The specimen was peripheral blood, collected on day 0 of AZD1222 vaccination.

CDR3 residues: CASRTGQGGNSPLHF. In DNA form, the CDR3 reads TGTGCCAGCAGGACGGGGCAGGGAGGTAATTCACCCCTCCACTTT. V gene TRBV2 combines with J gene TRBJ1-6, with D perhaps TRBD1 (5 bases). The germline CDR1 and CDR2 sequences are SNHLY and FYNNEI. This CDR3 comprises 15 residues. V lost 6 bases, J lost 6 bases, and 15 bases lay in between.